This TCR beta chain was retrieved from a study of cytomegalovirus exposure and HLA in healthy donors. PCR amplification relied on 60 Vbeta primers (plus 13 Jbeta primers). Original processing notes: Unique TCR beta chains numbered around 75 million in a later analysis, with some 9.9 million shared. Clones were read by immunoSEQ multiplex PCR, and TCRdb kept only the in-frame ones, dropping some. V and J calls and clone size come straight from that table; D and trimming were deduced from the DNA. The sample yields 130,000 or so clones, of which the top ten take up under 2.5%. V lost 3 bases to trimming and J lost 4 bases, with 7 bases between them. The CDR3 spans 13 residues. The germline CDR1 and CDR2 sequences are KGHSH and LQKENI.

Sequencing was done on a sample of PBMCs. The chain recombines TRBV18 with TRBJ2-1; D unresolved. The TCR comes from a woman between 18 and 29 years old in good health and CMV-seronegative. The CDR3 reads CASSPPSYNEQFF. CDR3 bases: TGTGCCAGCTCACCTCCTAGTTACAATGAGCAGTTCTTC.